Given below is one TCR beta chain in context. Its antigen remains unidentified. No base-level quality is on record; no much larger clone is a single base apart. The TCR beta CDR3 regions were amplified from RNA transcripts. For the first round of RT-PCR on the TCR CDR3, the HTBI primer set was used together with the Qiagen OneStep RT-PCR kit. Libraries were constructed in a second round of multiplex PCR, after which size selection and purification were carried out. Sequencing of the libraries was done on an Illumina HiSeq2000 using paired-end 100 bp reads. Per the authors' processing: SOAPnuke was used to process the raw data, removing reads that contained adapters or uncalled bases, had a mean Phred below 15, or lacked an exact match to the constant primer or identifier. COPE v1.2.5 was used to merge the high-quality paired reads, and each unique nucleotide sequence was defined as a clonotype. Clonotypes were aligned to IMGT TRBV, TRBD and TRBJ reference segments using MiTCR v1.1. Analysis was restricted to V-J combinations with a frequency above 0.0001, which covered roughly 99% of repertoires. A TCS score was defined as the ratio between F50 (clonal expansion) and ExV (chaos), using BLOSUM62-based TCRdist between CDR3 peptides within each V-J. Welch's t-statistics and random forest reduced approximately 520 V-J features to about 13, which were used in a naive Bayes classifier (R e1071). The similarity between thyroid and blood repertoires was quantified using the Morisita-Horn index. TCRdb trimmed public reads at Q25 via fastp, called clones via MiXCR and kept in-frame beta chains. Each record represents a unique CDR3 protein, reported with the most common genes and DNA among its rows. The V and J calls reflect TCRdb's pipeline rather than the authors' work. For this sample there are 650,000 to 800,000 distinct CDR3 sequences; about 45% appear just once. The ten most abundant clones make up under 8% of the sample.

The data were taken from a study of T cells in Graves' hyperthyroidism and ophthalmopathy (dated by TCRdb to 2018 to 2020). Study-wide context: TCR V-J signatures able to tell the groups apart were searched for in a discovery cohort of some 100 patients, of whom approximately 40 had Graves' ophthalmopathy and around 57 had stable Graves' hyperthyroidism. Once sampling was done, hyperthyroidism patients were given methimazole at a starting dose of 30 mg daily, whereas ophthalmopathy patients were given high-dose intravenous methylprednisolone. In addition, the study compared T-cell repertoires in thyroid tissue and in blood from six Graves' hyperthyroidism patients. For training and testing, the 100 or so patients in the discovery cohort were randomly divided in a 7:3 ratio. The paper reports TCR Vbeta CDR3 sequencing of some 140 peripheral blood samples: some 41 ophthalmopathy, fewer than 80 hyperthyroidism and approximately 17 progressor patients. An independent validation cohort of under 20 hyperthyroidism patients and approximately 16 patients who later progressed to ophthalmopathy tested prospective prediction of ophthalmopathy. Overall study outcomes, separate from this receptor: Sample size was not statistically predetermined, and blinding of investigators to group allocation was not performed. In validation, the model predicted progression to ophthalmopathy with around 71% sensitivity and 72% to 85% specificity, a median of 6.5 months before onset. Blood samples also contained most of the expanded thyroid clonotypes (frequency above 0.001), which suggests that blood repertoires may reflect thyroid immune responses. In cross-validation, a model built on a 13 V-J signature told ophthalmopathy apart from stable hyperthyroidism with about 90% sensitivity and around 83% specificity, and in testing the same model reached 80%/75%.

The junction shows trimming of 3 bases on V and 6 bases on J, plus 18 bases between the germline ends. CDR1 and CDR2 were assigned from the germline V gene as SNHLY and FYNNEI. Spanning cysteine to phenylalanine, the CDR3 consists of 16 amino acids. Only CDR3 DNA is held: 48 bases, read in frame from base 1. Exclusion was applied to patients with uncontrolled infections, other autoimmune diseases, pregnancy or lactation. Diagnoses relied on clinical symptoms, serum thyroxine and TRAb, thyroid ultrasound and orbital computed tomography. Total RNA was extracted with Trizol reagent, and quality was checked on an Agilent 2100 Bioanalyzer.

This clonotype originated in an adult man with Graves' disease, either hyperthyroidism or ophthalmopathy (not recorded which). The sample was peripheral blood or thyroid tissue (not recorded which). The V and J genes are TRBV2 and TRBJ1-5; the D segment could be TRBD1, given 6 matching bases. The CDR3 protein sequence reads: CASSESGGVPFQPQHF. The bases are TGTGCCAGCAGTGAGTCTGGGGGCGTCCCCTTTCAGCCCCAGCATTTT.